A single T cell receptor (beta chain) is shown here with its context. Its antigen has not been determined. It has no much larger one-base neighbor in the sample; base qualities were not kept. The sample holds other DNA sequences that translate to the same CDR3. The donors were healthy, HIV-negative adults with no recently reported acute infections or vaccinations. Every donor was a Caucasian adult residing in Nashville, Tennessee, USA. CD4+ T cells were enriched by magnetic negative selection, after which naive cells were positively selected on CD45RA and the negative fraction was taken as the memory subset. Blood was obtained by leukapheresis, after which PBMCs were separated by Ficoll-Histopaque density gradient centrifugation and cryopreserved in liquid nitrogen vapor phase. Purity and quantity of every magnetically sorted T cell population were checked by analytical flow cytometry. Genomic DNA was isolated from each sorted fraction and quantified by UV absorbance on a Nanodrop 2000c.

Reading from cysteine to phenylalanine, the CDR3 counts 14 amino acids. Only the CDR3 part of the read is kept: 42 bases, read in frame from the first base. CDR1 and CDR2 are drawn from the germline V gene (reference sequence): SEHNR, FQNEAQ. Trimming takes 5 bases off V and 6 bases off J; junction bases not matched to a gene: 6. Using the deep immunoSEQ assay, TCR CDR3 regions were amplified from genomic DNA by multiplex PCR. Extracted genomic DNA from each cell subset was spread evenly across all wells of several immunoSEQ 96-well plates, with each plate serving as a replicate. Each replicate PCR for sorted subsets received roughly 0.2 ug genomic DNA, equal to roughly 33,000 T cell genomes. The purified libraries were quantified using a Qubit 3.0 fluorometer, sized with a Bioanalyzer 2100, and then quantified again using the KAPA Library Quantification kit. Every immunoSEQ 96-well plate was sequenced on a separate single-read 150-cycle Illumina NextSeq 550 flow cell. The authors' analysis ran thus. Because only junctional sequences without quality scores were contained in the immunoSEQ output, filtering matching that applied to full-length reads could not be performed. Sequences were annotated with PyIR, a Python wrapper for IgBLAST v1.9, and V/J genes and CDR3 were assigned using IMGT germline references. Reads were removed for weak V/J assignments (E-value above 1e-6), missing CDR3, stop codons, out-of-frame junctions, or ambiguous translated residues. V3J clonotypes were defined by identical inferred V gene, J gene, and CDR3 amino acid sequence. To compute the percentage overlap between repertoires, the number of shared unique clonotypes was divided by the size of the smaller repertoire. Richness of each repertoire was evaluated using RTK rarefaction, the Chao1 estimator, and Recon v2.1 estimates of unobserved clonotypes. Generation probabilities were computed with OLGA for all TCRbeta clonotypes obtained by the gDNA method from four donors. Imported from immuneACCESS, the table was reduced by TCRdb to in-frame sequences with V and J called. These copies leave out some clones; in studies compared against another copy, an unresolved V gene accounts for under half, and the cause of the remainder is not known. The DNA was the basis for D and trimming; V, J and clone size are from that table. In all, the sample holds approximately 2,000,000 clones, and roughly 90% of those were seen once. The top ten clones comprise about 0.36% of the sample.

The data derive from a study of shared clonotypes between healthy human individuals (dated by TCRdb to about 2020). With respect to the entire study: The cohort included a few men and a couple of women between 18 and 49 years of age. For each donor, CD4 naive and CD4 memory were each given three plates, CD8 naive was given two plates, and CD8 memory was given one plate. Different laboratories and diverse techniques were used to prepare libraries and sequence TCR repertoires, to increase sequencing depth and limit assay-specific biases. Blood TCR repertoires of roughly 5 healthy adults were deeply sequenced to estimate repertoire size and the extent of clonotype sharing between individuals. Between about 0.94 and 8.9 billion PBMCs per donor were obtained by leukapheresis.

General conclusions and limits of the study: Clonotypes shared by all four sorted-subset donors showed higher generation probabilities than non-shared clonotypes. Naive subsets generally had larger estimated clonotype richness than memory subsets did. Sampling was limited to blood, and TCR repertoires in tissue likely differ from TCR repertoires in blood. The genetic and exposure-history diversity represented was limited by the small number of donors. Pairwise subsampling indicated that sequencing depth was expected to affect the degree of clonotype sharing among donors. Rarefaction of sorted-subset datasets indicated incomplete sequencing despite the large sequencing depth. When four donors were compared, the shared fraction of clonotypes was roughly 4.8% for naive CD4, 3% to 4% for naive CD8, 2% to 2.5% for memory CD4, and under 0.5% for memory CD8.

Sequencing used naive CD4+ T cells from PBMCs. The cell subset or site tag for this specimen amounts to: CD45RA+ positively selected. This receptor chain uses TRBV7-9 and TRBJ1-5; 8 bases in the junction line up with TRBD1. This TCR was recovered from a young man in good health. Some clones in this sample may be carry-over from other donors' samples. The DNA is TGTGCCAGCAGCCCCGGGACAGGCGGTCAGCCCCAGCATTTT. It encodes CASSPGTGGQPQHF.